A single sample is the source of the 12 T cell receptor beta chains below, sequenced in a study of post-analysis software for immune sequencing data. General observations from the study: In patients, TRBV5-6, TRBV5-1 and TRBV20-1 belonged to roughly 5 TRBV segments found more frequently than in controls.

Unique molecular identifiers were built into the TCR beta cDNA libraries. TCRdb re-derived calls from the PCR reads in MiXCR, one entry per CDR3 protein. The table includes fewer than 850,000 distinct CDR3 sequences, around 42% detected once. Which antigens these TCRs recognize remains unknown. Sequencing input: blood. The receptors originated from a girl aged 10-17 years with multiple sclerosis.

On this clonotype itself: This clone may be a read error of a much larger clone one base away. This rearrangement joins TRBV5-1 to TRBJ1-2; TRBD1 agrees at 8 bases. This CDR3 has 13 amino acids. The V gene end was trimmed by 6 bases and the J gene end by 7 bases; junction bases not matched to a gene: 8. CDR1 SGHRS and CDR2 YFSETQ come from the germline V gene. DNA of the CDR3: TGCGCCAGCAACGTGGACAGGGCCGGTGGCTACACCTTC. It yields the protein CASNVDRAGGYTF.

The chain links TRBV28 to TRBJ2-3; unclear D gene. The CDR3 runs to 15 residues. CDR1 and CDR2 from the germline V gene are MDHEN and SYDVKM. V shed 2 bases and J shed 5 bases, with 14 bases lying between them. The CDR3 nucleotides read TGTGCCAGCAGTTTACTAGACTCAGATCGAGATACGCAGTATTTT. This gives the protein CASSLLDSDRDTQYF.

This clonotype showed up just a few times. V and J are TRBV5-1 and TRBJ2-5, with 9 nucleotides matching TRBD1. The CDR3 consists of 15 residues. Germline V lookup: CDR1 SGHRS, CDR2 YFSETQ. Unmatched junction bases numbered 4, after V lost 0 bases and J lost 4 bases. CDR3 amino acids: CASSLGDRDRETQYF. The CDR3 DNA reads as TGCGCCAGCAGCTTGGGGGACAGGGATCGAGAGACCCAGTACTTC.

Only a few counts were recorded for this clonotype. The rearrangement uses TRBV12-3 or TRBV12-4 and TRBJ2-5, with 7 nucleotides matching TRBD1. The length of the CDR3 is 16 residues. V lost 6 bases to trimming and J lost 2 bases; unmatched junction nucleotides: 12. CDR3 in amino acids: CASSTAGGLEQETQYF. The CDR3 nucleotides are TGTGCCAGCAGCACCGCAGGGGGTCTGGAACAAGAGACCCAGTACTTC.

This clonotype was recorded a few times. The chain uses TRBV20-1 and TRBJ1-1; D is perhaps TRBD1 (6 bases). Germline values: CDR1 DFQATT, CDR2 SNEGSKA (reference sequence). CDR3 size: 14 residues. V gave up 2 bases and J gave up 2 bases, with 12 bases separating them. CDR3 region: CSARPADRNTEAFF. CDR3 DNA: TGCAGTGCTAGACCCGCGGACAGAAACACTGAAGCTTTCTTT.

The rearrangement uses TRBV4-1 and TRBJ1-2; no clear D. Trimming left V 0 bases short and J 8 bases short, with 10 bases between. The CDR3 runs 13 residues. Germline loops: CDR1 MGHRA, CDR2 YSYEKL. CDR3: CASSQEPGYGYTF. CDR3 DNA sequence: TGCGCCAGCAGCCAAGAGCCGGGGTACGGCTACACCTTC.

V gene TRBV12-5 combines with J gene TRBJ1-2; weak D call: TRBD1 (6 bases). Germline V gives CDR1 LGHNT, CDR2 FRNRAP. The CDR3 extends over 11 amino acids. Between the trimmed V and J ends, which lost 7 bases and 7 bases, there was a span of 10 bases. The CDR3 nucleotides are TGTGCTAGTGATGGGGGCAGTGGCTACACCTTC. Its protein product is CASDGGSGYTF.

This clonotype is a singleton in its sample. The J gene is TRBJ2-1, the V gene TRBV4-2; no clear D gene. CDR3 length: 16 residues. Per the germline V gene, CDR1 is LGHNA and CDR2 is YNFKEQ. V lost 1 base, J lost 0 bases, and 10 bases lay in between. DNA for the CDR3: TGTGCCAGCAGCCAAGCTGGCATAAACTCCTACAATGAGCAGTTCTTC. Translation: CASSQAGINSYNEQFF.

The chain combines TRBV10-3 with TRBJ2-5, with a weak D call TRBD1 (7 bases). The V gene's germline CDR1 is ENHRY and CDR2 SYGVKD. Trimming removed 6 bases at V and 11 bases at J, with 16 bases between. The CDR3 length is 12 residues. The DNA of the CDR3 is TGTGCCATCAGCCCCGGACAGGAGGGGCAGTACTTC. This sequence encodes CAISPGQEGQYF.

The V gene is TRBV7-2, the J gene TRBJ2-4; 7 bases map to TRBD2. The J call could be wrong; TRBJ2-5 is a better fit for the DNA end. Germline assignment: CDR1 SGHTA and CDR2 FQGNSA. This CDR3 comprises 16 residues. The CDR3 region has the DNA TGTGCCAGCAGCTTAGCACGACTAGCCCCCGGGGAGACCCAGTACTTC. This encodes CASSLARLAPGETQYF.

V usage is TRBV10-3 and J usage is TRBJ2-3; 8 bases align to TRBD2. Germline V gene sequence: CDR1 ENHRY, CDR2 SYGVKD. The CDR3 covers 16 residues. V trimming: 0 bases; J trimming: 6 bases; junction bases outside the gene matches: 8. In nucleotides, the CDR3 is TGTGCCATCAGTGAGTCTGAGGGAGCGGGAGCGGATACGCAGTATTTT. Residues: CAISESEGAGADTQYF.

This sequence joins TRBV29-1 and TRBJ1-3; D not certain. This CDR3 spans 12 amino acids. Germline CDR1 reads SQVTM; CDR2 reads ANQGSEA. V was shortened by 7 bases and J by 0 bases, with 7 bases between the two germline ends. CDR3: CSASLSGNTIYF. DNA of the CDR3: TGCAGCGCTTCTCTCTCTGGAAACACCATATATTTT.